This T cell receptor beta chain was sequenced during a study of blood T cell repertoires in COVID-19. This clone is a singleton in its sample. Because the CDR3 is missing its conserved closing phenylalanine or tryptophan, this is likely a read error. It is unclear where the CDR3 begins or ends on the DNA, so no DNA is shown, and the CDR3 is as TCRdb lists it. Germline V lookup: CDR1 SGHDT, CDR2 YYEEEE. The CDR3 spans 11 residues, counting both ends. The method was immunoSEQ multiplex PCR; TCRdb's version includes in-frame clones alone and lacks a portion of them. Among a few hundred thousand clones listed, around 90% were seen once.

The sequenced sample consisted of PBMCs or T cells enriched from blood (not recorded which). This receptor was identified in a man younger than 30 with acute COVID-19. The chain recombines TRBV5-6 with TRBJ2-7; TRBD1 is the table's D call and was not checked against the DNA. CDR3 amino acids: CASSLAARMQY.